This T cell receptor beta chain is drawn from a study of shared clonotypes between healthy human individuals. Measured with immunoSEQ multiplex PCR; TCRdb has only the in-frame clones, and not every one. In the table there are about 2,100,000 clones, about 92% of which are singletons. Trimming took off 5 bases at V and 5 bases at J, with 7 bases between the two ends. CDR1 is MDHEN and CDR2 is SYDVKM in the germline V gene. This CDR3 has 11 residues. Cells designated naive CD8 were CD45RO-negative and were positively selected for CCR7, with terminally differentiated effector memory CD45RA+ cells excluded.

The clonotype was recovered from a man aged 18 to 29 in good health. Some clones in this sample may be carry-over from other donors' samples. V is TRBV28 and J is TRBJ2-7; possible D gene TRBD1, 5 bases. Sequenced: naive CD8+ T cells from PBMCs. The CDR3 is CASSAGNEQYF. The DNA for the CDR3 is TGTGCCAGCAGTGCAGGGAACGAGCAGTACTTC.